This entry lists 19 T cell receptor beta chains sequenced from one sample in a study of blood T cell repertoires in COVID-19. Produced via immunoSEQ multiplex PCR; TCRdb's table is partial and in-frame only. The sample includes around 160,000 clones, around four fifths of them seen just once. The sample comprised peripheral blood. These receptor sequences come from a middle-aged woman with active or convalescent COVID-19.

The gene calls are TRBV9 and TRBJ1-3, with 7 positions matching TRBD1. The CDR3 is made up of 15 amino acids. CDR1 and CDR2 (germline): SGDLS, YYNGEE. With 3 bases clipped from V and 3 bases from J, the junction kept 6 bases outside the gene matches. The CDR3 loop is CASSEQGTFGNTIYF. Here the CDR3 DNA reads TGTGCCAGCAGCGAACAGGGGACCTTTGGAAACACCATATATTTT. Full variable domain (missing parts from reference TRBV9 and TRBJ1-3): DSGVTQTPKHLITATGQRVTLRCSPRSGDLSVYWYQQSLDQGLQFLIQYYNGEERAKGNILERFSAQQFPDLHSELNLSSLELGDSALYFCASSEQGTFGNTIYFGEGSWLTVV.

The chain recombines TRBV3-1 (or the pseudogene TRBV3-2) with TRBJ2-1, with TRBD2 matching over 16 bases. The junction had 12 bases not matched to a gene; V was cut back by 2 bases and J by 8 bases. The CDR3 loop spans 19 amino acids. Germline values: CDR1 LGHDT, CDR2 YNNKEL (reference sequence). CDR3 DNA: TGTGCCAGCAGCCAATGGGCCATCGGGACTAGCGGGAGGGCCGATGAGCAGTTCTTC. Protein: CASSQWAIGTSGRADEQFF.

This clone was found once. This sequence joins TRBV6-5 and TRBJ2-1, with TRBD2 identical over 14 bases. The ends lost 6 bases at V and 9 bases at J; junction bases unmatched: 4. Germline V gene sequence: CDR1 MNHEY, CDR2 SVGAGI. This CDR3 region has 14 residues. CDR3 protein: CASSRLAGGGEQFF. The DNA of the CDR3 is TGTGCCAGCAGCCGACTAGCGGGAGGGGGTGAGCAGTTCTTC.

V usage is TRBV10-3 and J usage is TRBJ2-4, with 7 bases lining up with TRBD1. CDR1 and CDR2 from the germline V gene are ENHRY and SYGVKD. This CDR3 has 15 residues. The trim removed 10 bases at V and 4 bases at J, leaving 13 bases unmatched. The CDR3 loop is CATRDSARAKNIQYF. The CDR3 DNA is TGTGCCACCAGGGACAGCGCCCGGGCAAAAAACATTCAGTACTTC.

This clone was counted many times. The genes are TRBV9 and TRBJ1-5; 8 nucleotides agree with TRBD1. The CDR3 contains 15 residues. The ends lost 4 bases at V and 7 bases at J; junction bases unmatched: 10. Germline loops: CDR1 SGDLS, CDR2 YYNGEE. The CDR3 region is CASSRGQGQWQPQHF. The DNA for the CDR3 is TGTGCCAGCAGCCGTGGACAGGGTCAATGGCAGCCCCAGCATTTT.

The chain couples TRBV29-1 to TRBJ2-3; D might be TRBD2 (7 bases). This CDR3 comprises 16 residues. Germline V gene data show CDR1 as SQVTM and CDR2 as ANQGSEA. Trimming cost V 5 bases and J 3 bases, with 21 bases left between them. The CDR3 region is CSVQVSGGLGTDTQYF. In nucleotides, the CDR3 is TGCAGCGTTCAGGTCTCGGGGGGCCTGGGGACAGATACGCAGTATTTT.

The chain uses TRBV7-9 and TRBJ1-2, with no clear D. The germline V gene encodes CDR1 SEHNR and CDR2 FQNEAQ (reference sequence). V was trimmed by 3 bases and J by 0 bases, leaving 14 bases between them. The CDR3 is made up of 16 amino acids. CDR3 sequence reads: CASSFLRHRTNYGYTF. The DNA for the CDR3 is TGTGCCAGCAGCTTCCTAAGACACCGCACTAACTATGGCTACACCTTC.

This clone has a single count. The V gene is TRBV6-5, the J gene TRBJ1-6; D is unclear. Germline-derived CDR1 and CDR2 are MNHEY and SVGAGI. The CDR3 covers 16 residues. The V and J ends lost 4 bases and 1 base respectively, with 11 bases between them. DNA of the CDR3: TGTGCCAGCAGTTTCCACTCCCTATCCTATAATTCACCCCTCCACTTT. Translation: CASSFHSLSYNSPLHF.

V and J are TRBV19 and TRBJ1-6; no clear D. Trimming took 6 bases from V and 7 from J, leaving 7 bases between them. Germline CDR1 reads LNHDA; CDR2 reads SQIVND (reference sequence). The CDR3 is 12 residues long. CDR3 sequence reads: CASSRPNSPLHF. The CDR3 coding sequence is TGTGCCAGTAGCAGGCCCAATTCACCCCTCCACTTT.

The rearrangement links TRBV5-1 to TRBJ1-2; D might be TRBD1 (6 bases). V lost 9 bases and J 4 bases, leaving 16 bases between the germline ends. Germline V gene data show CDR1 as SGHRS and CDR2 as YFSETQ. This CDR3 is built from 13 residues. Written as DNA, the CDR3 is TGCGCCACTAAAGGGCAGGGGAGCTATGGCTACACCTTC. Encoded protein: CATKGQGSYGYTF.

This clone was observed a handful of times. The chain couples TRBV2 to TRBJ2-2; 9 bases fit TRBD1. CDR1 is SNHLY, CDR2 FYNNEI, per germline. The trim removed 10 bases at V and 2 bases at J, leaving 8 bases unmatched. The CDR3 is 15 amino acids. The CDR3 loop is CAILPGQGNTGELFF. As DNA, the CDR3 is TGTGCCATTCTCCCGGGACAGGGTAACACCGGGGAGCTGTTTTTT.

The V call is TRBV16, the J call TRBJ2-3; D unresolved. Germline V lookup: CDR1 KGHSY, CDR2 FQNENV. V gave up 1 base and J gave up 2 bases, with 10 bases separating them. The CDR3 totals 15 residues. CDR3 in DNA: TGTGCCAGCAGCCAATTTCCAGGATCCACAGATACGCAGTATTTT. It encodes CASSQFPGSTDTQYF.

The CDR3 protein is CASSFETGWNSPLHF. The CDR3 DNA sequence: TGTGCCAGCAGCTTTGAAACAGGGTGGAATTCACCCCTCCACTTT. The chain carries TRBV11-2 and TRBJ1-6; maybe TRBD1 (6 bases). Per the germline V gene, CDR1 is SGHAT and CDR2 is FQNNGV. The CDR3 consists of 15 residues. The V end was cut by 3 bases, the J end by 7 bases, with 13 bases between.

This chain connects TRBV5-1 to TRBJ2-1; maybe TRBD1 (6 bases). The CDR3 is made up of 14 amino acids. The V end lost 2 bases, the J end lost 6 bases, and 12 bases lay between the germline ends. CDR1 and CDR2 from the germline V gene are SGHRS and YFSETQ. CDR3 residues: CASSLGDTLNEQFF. In nucleotides, the CDR3 is TGCGCCAGCAGCTTAGGGGACACACTCAATGAGCAGTTCTTC.

The V gene is TRBV4-1, the J gene TRBJ2-2; 15 bases are a match to TRBD2. After removal of 0 bases from V and 8 bases from J, the junction contained 1 base not matched to a gene. This CDR3 spans 16 amino acids. Germline lookup yields CDR1 MGHRA and CDR2 YSYEKL. As DNA, the CDR3 is TGCGCCAGCAGCCAAGAAGGGACTAGCGGGAGGGGGGAGCTGTTTTTT. It translates to CASSQEGTSGRGELFF.

The rearrangement joins TRBV27 to TRBJ2-7; weak D call: TRBD2 (5 bases). The germline V gene has CDR1 MNHEY and CDR2 SMNVEV (reference sequence). The length of the CDR3 is 18 residues. V lost 4 bases to trimming and J lost 1 base, with 23 bases between them. CDR3 region: CASSWVGAHGGVSYEQYF. DNA of the CDR3: TGTGCCAGCAGTTGGGTCGGCGCGCACGGAGGAGTGTCCTACGAGCAGTACTTC.

The chain is built from TRBV6-2 or TRBV6-3 and TRBJ2-1; 7 positions agree with TRBD1. Germline CDR1 is MNHEY and CDR2 is SVGEGT. Trimming took 2 bases from V and 5 from J; bases not matched to a gene: 3. The CDR3 length is 14 residues. This chain's CDR3 is CASSYRTGNNEQFF. In nucleotides, the CDR3 is TGTGCCAGCAGTTACAGGACAGGAAACAATGAGCAGTTCTTC.

CDR3 residues: CAWSAASISYGYTF. The CDR3 coding sequence is TGTGCCTGGAGCGCGGCGAGTATCAGCTATGGCTACACCTTC. The rearrangement joins TRBV30 to TRBJ1-2, with no clear D. V lost 3 bases, J lost 4 bases, and 15 bases lay in between. The CDR3 runs to 14 residues. The germline CDR1 and CDR2 sequences are GTSNPN and SVGIG (reference sequence).

The chain couples TRBV7-9 to TRBJ1-2, with D unresolved. Germline CDR1 and CDR2: SEHNR and FQNEAQ (reference sequence). This CDR3 spans 13 amino acids. Deletions cut 7 bases from V and 3 bases from J, with 12 bases between. This chain's CDR3 is CASTPRTDYGYTF. The CDR3 nucleotides read TGTGCCAGCACCCCCCGTACTGACTATGGCTACACCTTC.